The entry that follows covers one T cell receptor beta chain sequence. With V trimmed by 5 bases and J by 2 bases, 8 bases remained unmatched. This CDR3 is 16 amino acids long. The germline gives CDR1 MDHEN, CDR2 SYDVKM. This sample is part of a study of blood T cell repertoires in COVID-19. Study in general: The United States, Italy and Spain provided the acute and convalescent COVID-19 samples.

Original processing notes: Estimation of nucleated cell counts relied on the amplification of reference gene primers. Some clones are missing from TCRdb's copy, which holds only in-frame ones; the method was immunoSEQ multiplex PCR. The V and J calls and the clone size are those of that table, but D and trimming were determined from the DNA. The table has under 300,000 clones, 82% seen once. This sequence originates from a woman of 80 years or more with active or convalescent COVID-19. The sequencing input was peripheral blood. The gene calls are TRBV28 and TRBJ2-2; 7 nucleotides match TRBD1. The CDR3: CASSPLTGYNTGELFF. CDR3 nucleotide sequence: TGTGCCAGCAGTCCCTTGACAGGGTATAACACCGGGGAGCTGTTTTTT. The full variable domain, in which reference TRBV28 and TRBJ2-2 provide the parts outside the CDR3, is DVKVTQSSRYLVKRTGEKVFLECVQDMDHENMFWYRQDPGLGLRLIYFSYDVKMKEKGDIPEGYSVSREKKERFSLILESASTNQTSMYLCASSPLTGYNTGELFFGEGSRLTVL.